This TCR beta chain was sequenced during a study of CD8+CD57+ T cells in acquired aplastic anemia. Points from the study as a whole: Patients had around 28 CD8+ CDR3 sequences in common with controls (the shared set).

Profiles of TCR beta VDJ and CDR3 were generated from a genomic DNA template. TCRdb processed the reads anew with MiXCR; each CDR3 protein has one entry. The repertoire holds 400,000 to 500,000 distinct CDR3 sequences, with about two thirds as singletons. The CDR3 spans 13 residues. From germline, CDR1 is DFQATT and CDR2 SNEGSKA (reference sequence). Note on this clonotype: The antigen is unknown. An end of the junction does not agree with germline; a read error may underlie this.

The receptor was isolated from a human donor in good health, serving as a control. This chain uses TRBV20-1 with TRBJ1-2; D remains unclear. Sequenced sample: sorted CD4+, CD8+, or CD8+CD57+ T cells (not recorded which) from PBMCs. CDR3 sequence (DNA): TGCAGTGCCAGAGATTCTGGGGTTCACGGCTACACCTTC. Translation: CSARDSGVHGYTF.